Following are 5 T cell receptor beta chains from one sample sequenced in a study of T-cell reconstitution after alpha-beta-depleted transplantation in children (dated by TCRdb to 2016 to 2017). Reading the label with the study, this specimen's treatment or condition is: allogeneic hematopoietic cell transplantation with graft depleted of TCRalphabeta T cells and CD19 B cells. Library preparation used PCR. Sequencing was performed on an Illumina HiSeq 2500. TCR libraries were prepared with molecular barcoding, using unique molecular identifiers to normalize TCRbeta repertoire quantification. The public reads were quality trimmed at Q25 with fastp and then assembled into clones with MiXCR by TCRdb, keeping productive beta chains. Entries are consolidated by CDR3 protein sequence, retaining the most common genes and DNA. The sample table holds about 47,000 distinct CDR3 sequences, of which approximately 52% were seen once. The ten largest clones capture around two fifths of the sample.

This material consisted of peripheral blood, taken before TCRalphabeta/CD19-depleted stem cell transplant. The receptor source for this set is a boy younger than two with SCID, due to receive a stem cell transplant.

V gene TRBV5-1 combines with J gene TRBJ2-1, with TRBD2 matching over 8 bases. CDR1 is SGHRS and CDR2 is YFSETQ in the germline V gene. The CDR3 contains 15 residues. With V trimmed by 4 bases and J by 6 bases, 9 bases remained unmatched. CDR3 in amino acids: CASSPGGVPGNEQFF. DNA of the CDR3: TGCGCCAGCAGCCCGGGAGGGGTGCCGGGCAATGAGCAGTTCTTC.

This clonotype was detected many times. The rearrangement joins TRBV20-1 to TRBJ2-3, with 8 nucleotides matching TRBD2. Trimming took 3 bases from V and 0 from J; bases not matched to a gene: 8. CDR3 size: 16 residues. Germline lookup yields CDR1 DFQATT and CDR2 SNEGSKA (reference sequence). The CDR3 DNA reads as TGCAGTGCTAGGTTCTCGGCGGGGGGCAGCACAGATACGCAGTATTTT. Translation gives CSARFSAGGSTDTQYF.

DNA of the CDR3: TGTGCCAGCCAAGGGGATGGACAGGTCCACGAGCAGTACTTC. It yields the protein CASQGDGQVHEQYF. This chain uses TRBV6-2 or TRBV6-3 with TRBJ2-7; TRBD1 matches at 7 bases. J gave up 5 bases and V 8 bases, and 12 bases lay outside the gene matches. The CDR3 spans 14 residues. Germline V lookup: CDR1 MNHEY, CDR2 SVGEGT.

V usage is TRBV20-1 and J usage is TRBJ1-5; 8 bases line up with TRBD1. Germline V gene sequence: CDR1 DFQATT, CDR2 SNEGSKA (reference sequence). With 0 bases clipped from V and 2 bases from J, the junction kept 6 bases outside the gene matches. This CDR3 is built from 16 residues. The CDR3 region has the DNA TGCAGTGCTAGAGAGACCCAGGGGGCCGGCAATCAGCCCCAGCATTTT. The encoded protein is CSARETQGAGNQPQHF.

V gene TRBV9 combines with J gene TRBJ2-4, with TRBD2 matching 7 bases. The CDR3 totals 16 residues. V shed 0 bases, J shed 0 bases, and the junction held 3 bases outside the gene matches. The germline CDR1 and CDR2 sequences are SGDLS and YYNGEE. In DNA form, the CDR3 reads TGTGCCAGCAGCGTAGCGGGGGGACTAGCCAAAAACATTCAGTACTTC. Translation gives CASSVAGGLAKNIQYF.